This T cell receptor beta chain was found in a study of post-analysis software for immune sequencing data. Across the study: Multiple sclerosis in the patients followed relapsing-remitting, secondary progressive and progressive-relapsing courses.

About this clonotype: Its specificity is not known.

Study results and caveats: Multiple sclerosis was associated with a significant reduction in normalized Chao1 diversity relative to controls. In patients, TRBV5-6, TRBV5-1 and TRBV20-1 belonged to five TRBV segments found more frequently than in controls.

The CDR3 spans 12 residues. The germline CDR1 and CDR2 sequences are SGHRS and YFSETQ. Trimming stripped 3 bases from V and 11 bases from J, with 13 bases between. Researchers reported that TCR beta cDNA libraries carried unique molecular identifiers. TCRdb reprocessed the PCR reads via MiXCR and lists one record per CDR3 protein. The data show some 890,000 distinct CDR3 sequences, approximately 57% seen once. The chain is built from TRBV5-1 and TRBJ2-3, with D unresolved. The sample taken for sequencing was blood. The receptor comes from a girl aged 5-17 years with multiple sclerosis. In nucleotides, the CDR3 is TGCGCCAGCAGCTCCGAGCTCAGCAAGCAGTATTTT. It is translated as CASSSELSKQYF.